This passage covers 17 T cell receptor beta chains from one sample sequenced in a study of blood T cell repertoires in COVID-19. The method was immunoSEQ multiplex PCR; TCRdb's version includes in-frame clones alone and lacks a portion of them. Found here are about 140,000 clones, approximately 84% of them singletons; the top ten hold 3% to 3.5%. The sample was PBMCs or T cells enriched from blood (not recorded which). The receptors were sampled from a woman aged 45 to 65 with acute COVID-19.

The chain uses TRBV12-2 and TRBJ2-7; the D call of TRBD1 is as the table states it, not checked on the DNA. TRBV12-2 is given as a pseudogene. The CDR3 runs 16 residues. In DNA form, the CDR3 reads TGTGCAAGTCGCTTAGCGGGGACAGGGGGTGGGTACGAGCAGTACTTC. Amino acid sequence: CASRLAGTGGGYEQYF.

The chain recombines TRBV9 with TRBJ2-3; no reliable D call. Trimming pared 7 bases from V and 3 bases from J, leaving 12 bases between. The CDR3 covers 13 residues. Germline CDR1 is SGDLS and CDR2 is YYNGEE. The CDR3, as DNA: TGTGCCAGCGCGAGGTTCCAAACAGATACGCAGTATTTT. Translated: CASARFQTDTQYF. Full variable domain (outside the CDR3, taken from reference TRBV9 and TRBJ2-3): DSGVTQTPKHLITATGQRVTLRCSPRSGDLSVYWYQQSLDQGLQFLIQYYNGEERAKGNILERFSAQQFPDLHSELNLSSLELGDSALYFCASARFQTDTQYFGPGTRLTVL.

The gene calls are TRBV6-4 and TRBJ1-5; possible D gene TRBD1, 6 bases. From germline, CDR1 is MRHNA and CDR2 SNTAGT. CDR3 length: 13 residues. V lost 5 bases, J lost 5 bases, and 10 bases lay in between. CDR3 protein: CASSTGSDQPQHF. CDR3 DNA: TGTGCCAGCAGTACAGGGTCGGATCAGCCCCAGCATTTT.

CDR3 amino acids: CASSLGSGKVSDTQYF. CDR3 nucleotides: TGCGCCAGCAGCCTGGGCAGCGGGAAGGTATCAGATACGCAGTATTTT. This rearrangement joins TRBV5-1 to TRBJ2-3, with 7 bases that match TRBD2. With 4 bases clipped from V and 4 bases from J, the junction kept 12 bases outside the gene matches. In germline, CDR1 is SGHRS, CDR2 YFSETQ. The CDR3 totals 16 residues.

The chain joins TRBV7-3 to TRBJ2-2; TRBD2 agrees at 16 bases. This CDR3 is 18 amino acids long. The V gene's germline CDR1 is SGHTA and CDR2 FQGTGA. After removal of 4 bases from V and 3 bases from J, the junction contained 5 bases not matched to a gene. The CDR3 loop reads CASSSGLAGGPHTGELFF. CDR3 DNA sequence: TGTGCCAGCAGCTCGGGACTAGCGGGAGGGCCCCACACCGGGGAGCTGTTTTTT.

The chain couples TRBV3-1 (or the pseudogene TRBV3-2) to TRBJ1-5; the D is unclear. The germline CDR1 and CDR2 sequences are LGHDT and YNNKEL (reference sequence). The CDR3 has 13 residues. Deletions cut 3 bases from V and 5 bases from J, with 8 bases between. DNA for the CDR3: TGTGCCAGCAGCCAGGGAGCGGATCAGCCCCAGCATTTT. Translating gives CASSQGADQPQHF.

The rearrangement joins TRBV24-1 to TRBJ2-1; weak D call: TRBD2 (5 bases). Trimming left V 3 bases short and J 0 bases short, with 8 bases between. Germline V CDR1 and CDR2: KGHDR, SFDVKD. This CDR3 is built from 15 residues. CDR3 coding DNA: TGTGCCACCAGTGATGGAGCGGACTCCTACAATGAGCAGTTCTTC. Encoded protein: CATSDGADSYNEQFF.

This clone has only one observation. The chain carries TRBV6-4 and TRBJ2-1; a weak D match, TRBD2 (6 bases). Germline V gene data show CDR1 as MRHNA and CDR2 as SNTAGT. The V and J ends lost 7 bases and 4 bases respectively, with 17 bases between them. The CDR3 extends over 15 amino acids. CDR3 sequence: CASIRSTSRYNEQFF. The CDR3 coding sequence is TGTGCCAGCATTCGCAGCACTAGCAGATACAATGAGCAGTTCTTC.

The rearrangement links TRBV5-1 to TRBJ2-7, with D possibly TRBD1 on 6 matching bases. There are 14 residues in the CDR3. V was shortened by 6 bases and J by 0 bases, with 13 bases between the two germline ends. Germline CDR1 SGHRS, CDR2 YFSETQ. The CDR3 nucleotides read TGCGCCAGCACCCCAGGGGACAACTCCTACGAGCAGTACTTC. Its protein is CASTPGDNSYEQYF. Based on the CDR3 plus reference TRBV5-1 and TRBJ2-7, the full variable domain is KAGVTQTPRYLIKTRGQQVTLSCSPISGHRSVSWYQQTPGQGLQFLFEYFSETQRNKGNFPGRFSGRQFSNSRSEMNVSTLELGDSALYLCASTPGDNSYEQYFGPGTRLTVT.

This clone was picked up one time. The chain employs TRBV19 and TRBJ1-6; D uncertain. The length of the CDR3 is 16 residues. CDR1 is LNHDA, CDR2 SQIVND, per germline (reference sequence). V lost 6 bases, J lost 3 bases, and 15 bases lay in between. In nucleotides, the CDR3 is TGTGCCAGTAGATCGGAGCAACGCGACTATAATTCACCCCTCCACTTT. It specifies CASRSEQRDYNSPLHF.

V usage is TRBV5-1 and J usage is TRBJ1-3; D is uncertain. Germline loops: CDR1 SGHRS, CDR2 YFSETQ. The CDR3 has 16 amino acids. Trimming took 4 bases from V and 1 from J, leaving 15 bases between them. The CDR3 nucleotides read TGCGCCAGCAGCCCGGAGGCCTCCAGGTCTGGAAACACCATATATTTT. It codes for CASSPEASRSGNTIYF.

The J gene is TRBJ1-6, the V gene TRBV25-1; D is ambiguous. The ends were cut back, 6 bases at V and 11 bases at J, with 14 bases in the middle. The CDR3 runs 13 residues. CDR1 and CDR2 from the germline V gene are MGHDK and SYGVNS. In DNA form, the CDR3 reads TGTGCCAGCAGGCGTGGAACCGGGACACCCCTCCACTTT. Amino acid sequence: CASRRGTGTPLHF.

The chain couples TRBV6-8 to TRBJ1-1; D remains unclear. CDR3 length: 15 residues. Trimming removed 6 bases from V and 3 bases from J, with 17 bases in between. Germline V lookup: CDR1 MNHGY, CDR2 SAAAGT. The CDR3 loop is CASSLRGDTDTEAFF. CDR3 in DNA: TGTGCCAGCAGCCTTCGGGGTGACACGGACACTGAAGCTTTCTTT.

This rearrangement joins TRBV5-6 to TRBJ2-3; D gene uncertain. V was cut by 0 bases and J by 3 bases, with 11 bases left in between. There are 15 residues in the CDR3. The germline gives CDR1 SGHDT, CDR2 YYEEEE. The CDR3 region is CASSLGSSNTDTQYF. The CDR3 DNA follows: TGTGCCAGCAGCTTGGGCAGTTCGAATACAGATACGCAGTATTTT.

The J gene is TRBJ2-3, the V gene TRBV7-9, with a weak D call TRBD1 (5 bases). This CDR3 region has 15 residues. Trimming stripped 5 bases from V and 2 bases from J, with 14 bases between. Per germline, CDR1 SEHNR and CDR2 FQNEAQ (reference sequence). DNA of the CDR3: TGTGCCAGCAGCACCAGGGCTGGGGACACAGATACGCAGTATTTT. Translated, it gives CASSTRAGDTDTQYF. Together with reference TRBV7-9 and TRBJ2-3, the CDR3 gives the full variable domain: DTGVSQNPRHKITKRGQNVTFRCDPISEHNRLYWYRQTLGQGPEFLTYFQNEAQLEKSRLLSDRFSAERPKGSFSTLEIQRTEQGDSAMYLCASSTRAGDTDTQYFGPGTRLTVL.

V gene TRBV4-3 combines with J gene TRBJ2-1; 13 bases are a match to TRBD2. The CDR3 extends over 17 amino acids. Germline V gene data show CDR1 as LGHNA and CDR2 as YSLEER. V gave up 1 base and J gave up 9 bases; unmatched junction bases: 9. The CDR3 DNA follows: TGCGCCAGCAGCCAAGGCGTTACTAGCGGGAGGGCCCCTGAGCAGTTCTTC. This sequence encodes CASSQGVTSGRAPEQFF.

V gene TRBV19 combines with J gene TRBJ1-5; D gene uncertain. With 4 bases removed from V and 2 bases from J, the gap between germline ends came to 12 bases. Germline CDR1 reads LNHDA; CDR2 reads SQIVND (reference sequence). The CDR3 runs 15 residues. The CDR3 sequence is CASSTGESGNQPQHF. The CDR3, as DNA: TGTGCCAGTAGTACTGGTGAATCGGGCAATCAGCCCCAGCATTTT.